These 32 T cell receptor beta chains were sequenced from one sample in a study of T cell repertoires in cytomegalovirus infection. TCRdb used MiXCR to reprocess the reads, holding one entry per CDR3 protein. The data hold 400,000 or so distinct CDR3 sequences, with over 15% observed a single time. Sequencing was carried out using PBMCs. These receptors originate from a human donor in good health (CMV status not recorded). Some clones in this sample may be carry-over from other donors' samples.

This clonotype was detected only once. The rearrangement uses TRBV5-6 and TRBJ1-2; 9 nucleotides align to TRBD1. V trimming: 0 bases; J trimming: 8 bases; junction bases outside the gene matches: 8. This CDR3 is 15 amino acids long. Germline lookup yields CDR1 SGHDT and CDR2 YYEEEE. The CDR3 is CASSLGRTGADGYTF. As DNA, the CDR3 is TGTGCCAGCAGCTTGGGTCGGACAGGGGCCGACGGCTACACCTTC.

This clonotype was detected many times. The CDR3 here is CASSLGTFRGAVEKLFF. DNA of the CDR3: TGTGCCAGCAGCCTCGGGACTTTTAGGGGGGCTGTGGAAAAACTGTTTTTT. V is TRBV7-6 and J is TRBJ1-4; D may be TRBD1 (6 bases). Germline V gene data show CDR1 as SGHVS and CDR2 as FNYEAQ. With 5 bases removed from V and 8 bases from J, the gap between germline ends came to 24 bases. The CDR3 totals 17 residues.

This clonotype was counted only a few times. The chain couples TRBV14 to TRBJ2-1, with TRBD2 identical over 7 bases. The CDR3 extends over 12 amino acids. Germline-derived CDR1 and CDR2 are SGHDN and FVKESK. The ends lost 1 base at V and 10 bases at J; junction bases unmatched: 1. CDR3 amino acids: CASSQGDYEQFF. CDR3 sequence (DNA): TGTGCCAGCAGCCAAGGGGACTACGAGCAGTTCTTC.

In the case of this clonotype: At one end, the junction sequence differs from germline, possibly due to a read error. The chain has TRBV12-5 and TRBJ1-5; 7 bases agree with TRBD1. This CDR3 has 15 amino acids. CDR1 is LGHNT, CDR2 FRNRAP, per germline. The CDR3 DNA reads TGTGCTGGTGGTTTCCTAATACAGGGGAATCAGCCCCAGCATTTT. Translating gives CAGGFLIQGNQPQHF.

This clonotype was seen repeatedly, ten times or more. The rearrangement uses TRBV7-6 and TRBJ2-5; the D call may be TRBD1 or TRBD2 (7 bases each). The CDR3 loop spans 15 amino acids. The germline V and J ends were trimmed by 5 bases and 5 bases, with 18 bases remaining between them. Germline-derived CDR1 and CDR2 are SGHVS and FNYEAQ. The CDR3 sequence is CASSPQGGAWETQYF. The CDR3 DNA reads TGTGCCAGCAGCCCTCAGGGGGGGGCATGGGAGACCCAGTACTTC.

This clonotype showed up many times. The CDR3 region is CASSLMFLGNSPLHF. CDR3 DNA sequence: TGTGCCAGCAGCTTAATGTTCCTTGGGAATTCACCCCTCCACTTT. The chain is built from TRBV7-2 and TRBJ1-6; no reliable D call. This CDR3 has 15 amino acids. V was shortened by 2 bases and J by 7 bases, with 12 bases between the two germline ends. CDR1 is SGHTA and CDR2 is FQGNSA in the germline V gene.

This clonotype was seen more than once but under ten times. This rearrangement joins TRBV6-2 or TRBV6-3 to TRBJ2-5, with D possibly being TRBD1 (6 bases). This CDR3 contains 16 residues. The germline V gene encodes CDR1 MNHEY and CDR2 SVGEGT. The V end was cut by 6 bases, the J end by 0 bases, with 17 bases between. CDR3 sequence: CASRGGMWQNQETQYF. DNA of the CDR3: TGTGCCAGCAGAGGGGGAATGTGGCAAAACCAAGAGACCCAGTACTTC.

This rearrangement joins TRBV5-1 to TRBJ2-3, with a weak D call TRBD2 (6 bases). The germline V gene encodes CDR1 SGHRS and CDR2 YFSETQ. The CDR3 loop spans 14 amino acids. Trimming left V 6 bases short and J 0 bases short, with 11 bases between. The CDR3 sequence: CASKVAASTDTQYF. In DNA form, the CDR3 reads TGCGCCAGCAAAGTAGCGGCTAGCACAGATACGCAGTATTTT.

The chain joins TRBV12-3 or TRBV12-4 to TRBJ2-5, with 7 nucleotides matching TRBD2. This CDR3 contains 14 residues. The V segment lost 3 bases and the J segment 5 bases; nucleotides outside the gene matches: 6. Here the CDR3 reads CASSFGGGSETQYF. The CDR3 DNA is TGTGCCAGCAGTTTCGGCGGGGGAAGCGAGACCCAGTACTTC.

Details on this clonotype: A much larger clonotype is one base distant, so this may be a read error. The V call is TRBV7-2, the J call TRBJ2-5, with TRBD2 matching over 8 bases. The CDR3 loop spans 17 amino acids. The germline CDR1 and CDR2 sequences are SGHTA and FQGNSA. The CDR3: CASSSSPPAGARETQCF. The CDR3 DNA sequence: TGTGCCAGCAGCTCTTCGCCCCCAGCGGGGGCAAGAGAGACCCAGTGCTTC.

This clonotype was seen a handful of times. The V gene is TRBV20-1, the J gene TRBJ2-7; possible D gene TRBD1, 5 bases. The CDR3 covers 11 residues. V was trimmed by 3 bases and J by 3 bases, leaving 6 bases between them. Germline V CDR1 and CDR2: DFQATT, SNEGSKA (reference sequence). The CDR3 region is CSASRDYEQYF. In DNA, the CDR3 is TGCAGTGCTAGCAGGGACTACGAGCAGTACTTC.

V and J are TRBV20-1 and TRBJ2-5; a possible D gene is TRBD1 (6 bases). V was trimmed by 7 bases and J by 3 bases, leaving 9 bases between them. Germline loops: CDR1 DFQATT, CDR2 SNEGSKA (reference sequence). This CDR3 is 11 amino acids long. The CDR3 sequence: CSVNREETQYF. The CDR3 coding sequence is TGCAGTGTAAACAGGGAAGAGACCCAGTACTTC.

This clonotype appeared many times. The chain joins TRBV28 to TRBJ2-1, with 11 nucleotides matching TRBD2. This CDR3 has 16 residues. From germline, CDR1 is MDHEN and CDR2 SYDVKM. J gave up 2 bases and V 5 bases, and 5 bases lay outside the gene matches. The CDR3: CASSTLAGGPYNEQFF. CDR3 bases: TGTGCCAGCAGTACCTTAGCGGGGGGGCCCTACAATGAGCAGTTCTTC.

This clonotype has a single count. The gene calls are TRBV29-1 and TRBJ2-2; D is possibly TRBD1 or TRBD2 (7 bases each). Trimming took off 3 bases at V and 7 bases at J, with 21 bases between the two ends. CDR1 and CDR2 from the germline V gene are SQVTM and ANQGSEA. The CDR3 consists of 16 residues. Here the CDR3 reads CSVDQQGGGGVGELFF. The CDR3 DNA sequence: TGCAGCGTTGATCAGCAGGGGGGGGGGGGTGTCGGGGAGCTGTTTTTT.

V and J are TRBV12-3 or TRBV12-4 and TRBJ1-2; D uncertain. V was shortened by 1 base and J by 8 bases, with 11 bases between the two germline ends. There are 13 residues in the CDR3. The CDR3 loop reads CASSLVHFGGYTF. The CDR3 DNA is TGTGCCAGCAGTTTAGTTCACTTCGGGGGCTACACCTTC.

This clonotype was recorded a few times. The rearrangement uses TRBV11-1 and TRBJ1-2, with unresolved D. Per the germline V gene, CDR1 is SGHAT and CDR2 is FQDESV (reference sequence). The length of the CDR3 is 13 residues. Deletions cut 1 base from V and 7 bases from J, with 10 bases between. The CDR3 region is CASSLGGAGGYTF. CDR3 sequence (DNA): TGTGCCAGCAGCTTAGGAGGAGCGGGTGGCTACACCTTC.

The genes are TRBV5-6 and TRBJ2-1; D is unclear. Germline CDR1 reads SGHDT; CDR2 reads YYEEEE. With 0 bases removed from V and 12 bases from J, the gap between germline ends came to 7 bases. This CDR3 has 11 residues. CDR3 in DNA: TGTGCCAGCAGCTTGGCAGGCCCGCAGTTCTTC. This gives the protein CASSLAGPQFF.

This clonotype was counted a few times. This chain connects TRBV5-4 to TRBJ1-1, with TRBD1 matching over 8 bases. CDR3 length equals 14 residues. Trimming at V came to 4 bases and at J to 7 bases, leaving 9 bases not matched to a gene. Germline V gene sequence: CDR1 SGHNT, CDR2 YYREEE (reference sequence). CDR3 sequence: CASSDGQGGDEAFF. The CDR3 region has the DNA TGTGCCAGCAGCGACGGACAGGGCGGGGATGAAGCTTTCTTT.

The J gene is TRBJ1-5, the V gene TRBV27; TRBD1 is a possible D gene (6 bases). Germline V lookup: CDR1 MNHEY, CDR2 SMNVEV (reference sequence). With 2 bases removed from V and 6 bases from J, the gap between germline ends came to 14 bases. The CDR3 runs to 15 residues. Here the CDR3 DNA reads TGTGCCAGCAGTTTAGTGGGGCAGGGGACTCAGCCCCAGCATTTT. This gives the protein CASSLVGQGTQPQHF.

The rearrangement links TRBV11-2 to TRBJ1-5; D not certain. Trimming stripped 2 bases from V and 5 bases from J, with 7 bases between. Germline V lookup: CDR1 SGHAT, CDR2 FQNNGV. This CDR3 is built from 13 residues. This chain's CDR3 is CASSLKVHQPQHF. CDR3 coding DNA: TGTGCCAGCAGCTTAAAGGTTCATCAGCCCCAGCATTTT.

At least ten counts were recorded for this clonotype. This chain connects TRBV7-2 to TRBJ1-5; D is uncertain. The CDR3 is made up of 14 amino acids. The V gene's germline CDR1 is SGHTA and CDR2 FQGNSA. Trimming pared 2 bases from V and 1 base from J, leaving 6 bases between. The CDR3 coding sequence is TGTGCCAGCAGCTTATTGGGCAGCAATCAGCCCCAGCATTTT. It yields the protein CASSLLGSNQPQHF.

CDR3 coding DNA: TGTGCCAGTAGTATAGAGGGACAGCCTCCCTACGAGCAGTACTTC. Its protein product is CASSIEGQPPYEQYF. V usage is TRBV19 and J usage is TRBJ2-7; TRBD1 aligns across 7 bases. Germline-derived CDR1 and CDR2 are LNHDA and SQIVND (reference sequence). The CDR3 contains 15 residues. V shed 0 bases, J shed 2 bases, and the junction held 4 bases outside the gene matches.

The rearrangement links TRBV15 to TRBJ1-1, with unresolved D. The germline gives CDR1 LNHNV, CDR2 YYDKDF (reference sequence). The V gene lost 4 bases and the J gene lost 5 bases, with 5 bases spanning the gap. The CDR3 contains 11 residues. CDR3 sequence (DNA): TGTGCCACCAGCATCGGAACTGAAGCTTTCTTT. As protein: CATSIGTEAFF.

The rearrangement links TRBV6-5 to TRBJ1-1; no definite D call. Trimming left V 2 bases short and J 7 bases short, with 8 bases between. The CDR3 length is 12 residues. The germline V gene has CDR1 MNHEY and CDR2 SVGAGI. For the CDR3, the DNA is TGTGCCAGCAGTTACCCCTTTGGTGAAGCTTTCTTT. Translating it yields CASSYPFGEAFF.

This clonotype occurred many times. The chain is built from TRBV7-2 and TRBJ2-7; D gene unclear. The CDR3 is 14 amino acids. V gave up 0 bases and J gave up 3 bases, with 9 bases separating them. Germline CDR1 and CDR2: SGHTA and FQGNSA. The CDR3 protein is CASSLAGSNYEQYF. The CDR3, as DNA: TGTGCCAGCAGCTTAGCGGGGTCGAACTACGAGCAGTACTTC.

This clonotype has only a few counts. The V gene is TRBV6-2 or TRBV6-3, the J gene TRBJ2-5; TRBD2 matches at 11 bases. Germline CDR1 and CDR2: MNHEY and SVGEGT. The CDR3 spans 17 residues. J lost 2 bases, V lost 5 bases, and 10 bases had no gene match. CDR3 region: CASSRGTSGFHQETQYF. DNA for the CDR3: TGTGCCAGCAGTAGGGGGACTAGCGGATTTCATCAAGAGACCCAGTACTTC.

This clonotype was picked up a small number of times. V and J are TRBV10-3 and TRBJ2-3; D is unresolved. CDR3 size: 13 residues. Germline assignment: CDR1 ENHRY and CDR2 SYGVKD. V was trimmed by 8 bases and J by 1 base, leaving 10 bases between them. The CDR3 sequence is CAILDGRTDTQYF. CDR3 bases: TGTGCCATCCTAGATGGCCGCACAGATACGCAGTATTTT.

This rearrangement joins TRBV19 to TRBJ1-2; D call uncertain. There are 15 residues in the CDR3. CDR1 and CDR2 from the germline V gene are LNHDA and SQIVND (reference sequence). With 7 bases removed from V and 5 bases from J, the gap between germline ends came to 20 bases. In DNA, the CDR3 is TGTGCCAGTAAGGGCATGGAAAAAGCGTGGTATGGCTACACCTTC. It is translated as CASKGMEKAWYGYTF.

This chain connects TRBV7-9 to TRBJ2-2; D not certain. CDR3 length: 15 residues. V dropped 6 bases and J dropped 5 bases, with 16 bases sitting between them. CDR1 is SEHNR and CDR2 is FQNEAQ in the germline V gene (reference sequence). The CDR3 DNA reads as TGTGCCAGCAGGCCAATCGGGTCGGAGACCGGGGAGCTGTTTTTT. This sequence encodes CASRPIGSETGELFF.

About this clonotype itself: The CDR3 ends on some other residue instead of the conserved phenylalanine or tryptophan, so this is likely a read error. V is TRBV19 and J is TRBJ1-3, with unresolved D. CDR3 size: 14 residues. V was pared by 6 bases and J by 1 base, with 10 bases between. Germline-derived CDR1 and CDR2 are LNHDA and SQIVND (reference sequence). CDR3 protein: CASRTSVSGNTIYS. CDR3 in DNA: TGTGCCAGTAGGACCTCAGTTTCTGGAAACACCATATATTCT.

Many counts were recorded for this clonotype. Here the CDR3 DNA reads TGTGCCAGCAGCTCGAACTGGGCTGGAAACACCATATATTTT. This codes for CASSSNWAGNTIYF. V is TRBV7-2 and J is TRBJ1-3, with D unclear. V gave up 4 bases and J gave up 2 bases, with 9 bases separating them. Looked up from germline, CDR1 is SGHTA and CDR2 is FQGNSA. CDR3 length equals 14 residues.

At least ten counts were recorded for this clonotype. This chain connects TRBV6-1 to TRBJ1-5; 8 nucleotides match TRBD1. With 7 bases clipped from V and 6 bases from J, the junction kept 5 bases outside the gene matches. The germline gives CDR1 MNHNS, CDR2 SASEGT. The CDR3 runs to 13 residues. CDR3 loop: CASTTDRGQPQHF. The CDR3 nucleotides are TGTGCCAGCACCACTGACAGGGGTCAGCCCCAGCATTTT.